Included here is one TCR beta chain sequence, with context. These data are taken from a study of blood T cell repertoires in COVID-19. Looking at the study overall: COVID-19 samples from acute and convalescent phases originated in the United States, Italy and Spain.

Profiled with immunoSEQ multiplex PCR; TCRdb holds only in-frame clones, not every one. The data contain under 450,000 clones, roughly 84% of them singletons. There are 16 residues in the CDR3. V was shortened by 0 bases and J by 2 bases, with 13 bases between the two germline ends. Germline V gene sequence: CDR1 LGHDT, CDR2 YNNKEL (reference sequence). This TCR was sampled from a woman in her twenties or thirties who had recovered from COVID-19. Source material: PBMCs or T cells enriched from blood (not recorded which). V gene TRBV3-1 (or the pseudogene TRBV3-2) combines with J gene TRBJ1-2; D unresolved. This CDR3 is CASSQDVVGSNYGYTF. CDR3 sequence (DNA): TGTGCCAGCAGCCAAGATGTGGTAGGGAGCAACTATGGCTACACCTTC.